The T cell receptor beta chain under discussion was sequenced for a study of blood T cell repertoires in COVID-19 (dated by TCRdb to 2019 to 2021). Background for the entire study: The collaborator samples originated in the United States, Italy and Spain and spanned the acute and convalescent phases of COVID-19. The material from the prospective study consisted of cDNA or gDNA derived from T cells, B-cell-depleted T cells, or PBMCs. The dataset comprised deeply sampled blood TCRbeta repertoires from subjects exposed to, actively infected with, or recovered from COVID-19. A freely available public database, intended as a resource for researchers studying the immune response to SARS-CoV-2, is where the repertoires were released. The samples were drawn from the first 160 participants of the ongoing ImmuneRACE study and from 1,254 subjects provided by 6 global collaborators. Sample metadata almost always included a de-identified subject ID, COVID-19 status, age in years and sex. Where available, HLA class I and class II types were obtained from metadata supplied by the sample provider rather than from assay-based typing.

Germline trimming: 3 bases from V, 9 bases from J; junction bases outside gene matches: 7. The germline V gene specifies SGHTA as CDR1 and FQGNSA as CDR2. The CDR3 has 14 amino acids, counting the end cysteine and phenylalanine. Kept here is only the CDR3 DNA, which spans 42 bases and is read in frame from base 1. This clone was seen just once. Its antigen is currently not known. Base-call qualities are not available, and no considerably larger clone is one nucleotide away. TCRbeta CDR3 regions were amplified from genomic DNA using the immunoSEQ Assay, a bias-controlled multiplex PCR. The study's processing was this. Nucleated cell counts per sample were estimated from amplification of reference gene primers within the assay. To quantify the absolute abundance of each unique TCRbeta CDR3 rearrangement, sequence reads were collapsed and filtered. For each sample, productive Simpson clonality was calculated by taking the square root of Simpson's diversity index across productive rearrangements. Sourced from immuneACCESS, this table was stored by TCRdb with only in-frame sequences that have V and J called. A share of the clones is absent; for the studies checked, an unresolved V gene accounts for under half, and the remainder has no known explanation. V and J calls and clone size are as listed in that table; D and trimming were resolved from the DNA. This sample holds hundreds of thousands of clones; 70% to 90% were observed only once. Of the sample, roughly 0.69% falls within the top ten clones.

What the study reported, not specific to this receptor: The amount of clinical and demographic metadata varied by source and participant and was provided uncurated.

Whole blood was collected in K2EDTA tubes by collaborating institutions according to the institutions' own protocols. Collaborator samples were shipped for TCRbeta analysis as frozen whole blood, isolated PBMCs, or DNA extracted from either sample type. Recombination connected TRBV7-2 to TRBJ2-5, and 10 junction bases match TRBD2. Specimen: peripheral blood. This clonotype originated in a man aged 40-49 years with acute or convalescent COVID-19. In nucleotide form, the sequence is TGTGCCAGCAGCTTGGAGCGGGAGGGTACCCCCCAGTACTTC. Translated, this gives CASSLEREGTPQYF.